This TCR beta chain was found in a study of control samples from healthy donors and cancer patients. Using immunoSEQ multiplex PCR, the repertoire was profiled, and TCRdb retains in-frame clones only, with some absent. The sample has about 180,000 clones; more than 80% are singletons. The source material was blood. This clonotype was sampled from a man younger than 40 in good health.

CDR3 sequence: CASSSGGSSYNEQFF. CDR3 DNA: TGTGCCAGCAGTTCGGGCGGAAGCTCCTACAATGAGCAGTTCTTC. The chain carries TRBV6-6 and TRBJ2-1, with D uncertain. The germline V gene encodes CDR1 MNHNY and CDR2 SVGAGI (reference sequence). This CDR3 contains 15 residues. Trimming took 4 bases from V and 0 from J, leaving 10 bases between them.